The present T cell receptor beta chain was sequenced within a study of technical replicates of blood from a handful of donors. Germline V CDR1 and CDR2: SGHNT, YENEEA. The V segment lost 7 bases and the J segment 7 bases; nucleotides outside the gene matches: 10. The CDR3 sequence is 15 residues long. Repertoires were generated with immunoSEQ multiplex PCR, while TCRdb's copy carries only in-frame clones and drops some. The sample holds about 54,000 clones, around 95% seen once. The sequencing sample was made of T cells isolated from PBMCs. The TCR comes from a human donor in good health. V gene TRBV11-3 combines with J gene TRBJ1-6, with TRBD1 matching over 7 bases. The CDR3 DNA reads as TGTGCCAGCACCATCAGTTCGACAGGGAATTCACCCCTCCACTTT. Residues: CASTISSTGNSPLHF.